Following are 10 T cell receptor beta chains from one sample sequenced in a study of T cell clonality in common variable immunodeficiency. This table comes from immunoSEQ multiplex PCR, and its TCRdb copy is limited to in-frame clones, with some not included. The repertoire yields 30,000 to 40,000 clones, none seen only once; the top ten contain 3%. The sequenced sample consisted of peripheral blood mononuclear cells. Receptor source: a person aged 18-70 years in good health.

This clone was seen repeatedly, ten times or more. The CDR3 extends 3 residues past the end of the read, so its final part is completed from the germline J gene. This rearrangement joins TRBV5-6 to TRBJ1-6, with 8 bases lining up with TRBD1. The trim removed 4 bases at V and 8 bases at J, leaving 8 bases unmatched. CDR1 is SGHDT and CDR2 is YYEEEE in the germline V gene. CDR3 length equals 15 residues. CDR3 residues: CASSLRTGTDSPLHF. The DNA read from the CDR3 is TGTGCCAGCAGCCTCCGGACAGGGACGGATTCACCC. Full variable domain (missing parts from reference TRBV5-6 and TRBJ1-6): DAGVTQSPTHLIKTRGQQVTLRCSPKSGHDTVSWYQQALGQGPQFIFQYYEEEERQRGNFPDRFSGHQFPNYSSELNVNALLLGDSALYLCASSLRTGTDSPLHFGNGTRLTVT.

This clone was counted many times. Read sequence stops 3 residues before the CDR3 end, and the germline J gene provides the missing end. This chain connects TRBV15 to TRBJ2-7, with a weak D call TRBD1 (6 bases). The germline gives CDR1 LNHNV, CDR2 YYDKDF (reference sequence). V gave up 0 bases and J gave up 6 bases, with 15 bases separating them. The CDR3 is 15 residues long. CDR3 DNA (partial): TGTGCCACCAGCAGAGATGGGGGCAGGGTGAGCGAG. It specifies CATSRDGGRVSE. The entire CDR3 is CATSRDGGRVSEQYF.

This clone occurred many times. The CDR3 goes on 3 residues after the read ends, and that part is filled in from the germline J gene. The chain links TRBV6-4 to TRBJ2-7, with 8 bases identical to TRBD1. The CDR3 runs to 16 residues. Germline V gene data show CDR1 as MRHNA and CDR2 as SNTAGT. V shed 0 bases and J 5 bases; nucleotides not matched to a gene: 9. The CDR3 DNA, read in part, is TGTGCCAGCAGTGACTCTGCGACAGGGGAGGTGAACGAG. Its translation is CASSDSATGEVNE. The complete CDR3 reads CASSDSATGEVNEQYF.

The table lists this clone with many counts. The sequence runs out 3 residues before the end of the CDR3; the remainder is reconstructed from the germline J gene. The chain couples TRBV14 to TRBJ2-5; 14 nucleotides agree with TRBD2. V was clipped by 3 bases and J by 5 bases; unmatched bases: 2. The CDR3 is made up of 15 amino acids. In germline, CDR1 is SGHDN, CDR2 FVKESK. The chain's CDR3 is CASSQGTSGSETQYF. The CDR3 DNA, read in part, is TGTGCCAGCAGCCAGGGGACTAGCGGGAGTGAGACC.

A word on this clone: Read data end 3 residues before the CDR3 end; the end is taken from the germline J gene. V usage is TRBV7-9 and J usage is TRBJ2-1; D not certain. The CDR3 loop spans 12 amino acids. Deletions cut 5 bases from V and 6 bases from J, with 8 bases between. Germline values: CDR1 SEHNR, CDR2 FQNEAQ (reference sequence). Partial CDR3 DNA: TGTGCCAGCAGCGGCCCGATCAATGAG. It is translated as CASSGPINE. The entire CDR3 is CASSGPINEQFF.

The sample holds many counts of this clone. The CDR3 extends 3 residues past the end of the read, so its final part is completed from the germline J gene. The chain carries TRBV19 and TRBJ2-6; TRBD1 matches at 12 bases. J lost 0 bases, V lost 6 bases, and 6 bases had no gene match. CDR1 is LNHDA, CDR2 SQIVND, per germline (reference sequence). The CDR3 is 18 residues long. The CDR3 sequence is CASRARDRGPSGANVLTF. The sequenced part of the CDR3 DNA is TGTGCCAGTAGGGCTCGGGACAGGGGGCCCTCTGGGGCCAACGTC. Full variable domain (remainder filled in from reference TRBV19 and TRBJ2-6): DGGITQSPKYLFRKEGQNVTLSCEQNLNHDAMYWYRQDPGQGLRLIYYSQIVNDFQKGDIAEGYSVSREKKESFPLTVTSAQKNPTAFYLCASRARDRGPSGANVLTFGAGSRLTVL.

This clone was observed at least ten times. The read ends 3 residues before the CDR3 terminus; that terminus is restored from the germline J gene. The chain joins TRBV20-1 to TRBJ1-5, with D unresolved. CDR1 and CDR2 from the germline V gene are DFQATT and SNEGSKA (reference sequence). This CDR3 region has 16 residues. V lost 0 bases, J lost 0 bases, and 12 bases lay in between. The sequenced part of the CDR3 DNA is TGCAGTGCTAGAGATCCCCGCGGAAGTAGCAATCAGCCC. Translation gives CSARDPRGSSNQP. The whole CDR3 region reads CSARDPRGSSNQPQHF.

This clone was counted at least ten times. The sequence runs out 3 residues before the end of the CDR3; the remainder is reconstructed from the germline J gene. This rearrangement joins TRBV20-1 to TRBJ2-1, with 9 nucleotides matching TRBD2. CDR1 is DFQATT and CDR2 is SNEGSKA in the germline V gene (reference sequence). The CDR3 sequence is 14 residues long. With V trimmed by 7 bases and J by 7 bases, 11 bases remained unmatched. The CDR3 DNA, read in part, is TGCAGTGAAGGACTAGCGAGAGTAGGGAATGAG. Translating it yields CSEGLARVGNE. The whole CDR3 sequence reads CSEGLARVGNEQFF.

This clone was seen many times. The missing CDR3 end, 3 residues past where the read stops, is filled in from the germline J gene. The chain carries TRBV20-1 and TRBJ2-7, with 7 positions matching TRBD2. The CDR3 is made up of 13 amino acids. With 5 bases clipped from V and 4 bases from J, the junction kept 8 bases outside the gene matches. Germline V CDR1 and CDR2: DFQATT, SNEGSKA (reference sequence). CDR3 residues: CSAAGEGWYEQYF. The CDR3 bases that were read are TGCAGTGCTGCTGGGGAGGGGTGGTACGAG.

This clone has a count of ten or more. The read finishes 3 residues shy of the CDR3 end, and the germline J gene is used to complete it. The chain is built from TRBV11-2 and TRBJ2-4, with a tentative D call TRBD2 (5 bases). In germline, CDR1 is SGHAT, CDR2 FQNNGV. The CDR3 extends over 15 amino acids. V lost 1 base and J lost 0, with 7 bases in between. CDR3 residues: CASSLVALAKNIQYF. The sequenced part of the CDR3 DNA is TGTGCCAGCAGCTTAGTAGCGTTAGCCAAAAACATT.